This entry features one T cell receptor beta chain sequence. Ten or more counts support this clonotype. The clone's antigen remains unknown. Per-base qualities were not stored, and no clone one base away is much larger. These data belong to a study of T cells in Graves' hyperthyroidism and ophthalmopathy (dated by TCRdb to about 2019). Turning to the overall study: Peripheral blood was collected at initial diagnosis, before any treatment. TCR V-J signatures able to tell the groups apart were searched for in a discovery cohort of around 95 patients, of whom roughly 42 had Graves' ophthalmopathy and around 57 had stable Graves' hyperthyroidism. Whether ophthalmopathy could be predicted prospectively was tested in an independent validation cohort made up of under 20 hyperthyroidism patients plus 17 patients who later progressed to ophthalmopathy. For training and testing, the 100 or so patients in the discovery cohort were randomly divided in a 7:3 ratio. In about 6 Graves' hyperthyroidism patients, the study also compared T-cell repertoires from thyroid tissue with T-cell repertoires from blood. After blood sampling, hyperthyroidism patients were treated with methimazole at a starting dose of 30 mg daily, and ophthalmopathy patients were treated with high-dose intravenous methylprednisolone. TCR Vbeta CDR3 sequencing of 120 to 150 peripheral blood samples (fewer than 45 ophthalmopathy, 75 or so hyperthyroidism and approximately 17 progressor patients) is reported in the paper. On the study overall, not on this receptor specifically: Most expanded thyroid clonotypes (frequency above 0.001) were also detected in blood, suggesting blood repertoires may reflect thyroid immune responses. Ophthalmopathy was separated from stable hyperthyroidism by a 13 V-J signature model, with roughly 88% sensitivity and roughly 81% specificity obtained in cross-validation and 80%/75% obtained in testing. In validation, the model predicted progression to ophthalmopathy a median of around 6.5 months before onset, with about 70% sensitivity and almost 75% specificity. Sample size was not statistically predetermined, and investigators were not blinded to group allocation.

From the cysteine through the phenylalanine, the CDR3 covers 15 amino acids. The read is trimmed to its CDR3 DNA, 45 bases read in frame from base 1. The germline V gene encodes CDR1 SEHNR and CDR2 FQNEAQ (reference sequence). At the junction V is shortened by 5 bases and J by 9 bases, with 23 bases in between. In the ophthalmopathy patients, disease was moderately to severely active, with a Clinical Activity Score of 3 or more, a NOSPECS grade of 4 or more, and a duration of less than 3 months. The study excluded patients with uncontrolled infections, other autoimmune diseases, pregnancy or lactation. Clinical symptoms, serum thyroxine and TRAb, thyroid ultrasound, and orbital computed tomography formed the basis for the diagnoses. Ficoll-Paque density gradient centrifugation was used to isolate PBMCs from around 10 ml of fresh peripheral blood. Total RNA was extracted with Trizol reagent, and quality was checked on an Agilent 2100 Bioanalyzer.

Amplification of TCR beta CDR3 regions was carried out from RNA transcripts. For the first round of RT-PCR on the TCR CDR3, the HTBI primer set was used together with the Qiagen OneStep RT-PCR kit. A second multiplex PCR round built the libraries, followed by size selection and purification. Paired-end sequencing of the libraries was performed with 100 bp reads on an Illumina HiSeq2000. As for the original processing: SOAPnuke was used to process the raw data, removing reads that contained adapters or uncalled bases, had a mean Phred below 15, or lacked an exact match to the constant primer or identifier. High-quality paired reads were merged using COPE v1.2.5, and each unique nucleotide sequence was defined as a clonotype. MiTCR v1.1 was used to align clonotypes to the IMGT TRBV, TRBD and TRBJ reference segments. The analysis was restricted to V-J combinations with a frequency above 0.0001, which together covered about 99% of the repertoires. The TCS score was defined as F50 (clonal expansion) divided by E x V (chaos), with BLOSUM62-based TCRdist calculated between CDR3 peptides within each V-J. Welch's t-statistics and random forest reduced around 550 V-J features to roughly 13, which were used in a naive Bayes classifier (R e1071). TCRdb handled the public reads itself, with Q25 trimming in fastp and clone calling in MiXCR, and kept productive beta chains. Rows are unified per CDR3 protein, each entry keeping the most common DNA and genes. Here the V and J calls rest on TCRdb's processing, not on the authors' analysis. The sample data list 300,000 to 500,000 distinct CDR3 sequences, and more than 12% of these were observed just once. Around 28% of the sample is taken by the ten largest.

This sequence was found in a man aged 50 or older with Graves' ophthalmopathy. The specimen was blood. This sequence uses TRBV7-9 and TRBJ2-7, with TRBD2 perhaps the D gene, on 7 matching bases. The nucleotides are TGTGCCAGCAGCCCCCGCGGTGGGGGGGCGCCCCGGCAGTACTTC. This is translated as CASSPRGGGAPRQYF.